This record looks at one T cell receptor (beta chain) sequence and its context. The antigen is unknown. The healthy adult donors were HIV-negative and reported no recent acute infections or vaccinations. Caucasian adults residing in Nashville, Tennessee made up all the donors. This specimen comes from a study of shared clonotypes between healthy human individuals. Study results and limitations: Researchers sampled only blood; tissue repertoires likely differ.

Clones were sequenced by immunoSEQ multiplex PCR, and TCRdb holds only the in-frame ones, with some missing. The sample has 1 million to 1.3 million clones; roughly 74% are singletons. Trimming left V 5 bases short and J 7 bases short, with 14 bases between. From germline, CDR1 is SEHNR and CDR2 FQNEAQ (reference sequence). This CDR3 contains 14 residues. This TCR was sampled from a man between 18 and 35 years old in good health. Some clones in this sample may be carry-over from other donors' samples. Sequenced sample: memory CD4+ T cells from PBMCs. Subset reported: CD45RA-negative fraction. This sequence joins TRBV7-9 and TRBJ2-2, with D perhaps matching TRBD1 (5 bases). CDR3 coding DNA: TGTGCCAGCAGCCCGGACCCCACAGGCGGGGAGCTGTTTTTT. It specifies CASSPDPTGGELFF.